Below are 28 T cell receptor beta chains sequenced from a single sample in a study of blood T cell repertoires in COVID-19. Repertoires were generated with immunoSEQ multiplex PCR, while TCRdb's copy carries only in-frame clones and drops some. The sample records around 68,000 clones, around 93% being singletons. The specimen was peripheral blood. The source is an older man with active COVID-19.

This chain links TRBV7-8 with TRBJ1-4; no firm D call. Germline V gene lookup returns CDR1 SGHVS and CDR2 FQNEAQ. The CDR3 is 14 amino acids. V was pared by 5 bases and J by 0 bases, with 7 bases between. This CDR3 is CASSPLPTNEKLFF. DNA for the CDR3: TGTGCCAGCAGCCCCCTCCCAACTAATGAAAAACTGTTTTTT.

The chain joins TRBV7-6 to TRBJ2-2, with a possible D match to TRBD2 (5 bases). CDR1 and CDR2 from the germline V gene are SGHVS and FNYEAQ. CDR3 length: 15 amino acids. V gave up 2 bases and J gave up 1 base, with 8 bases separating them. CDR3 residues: CASSLTGKNTGELFF. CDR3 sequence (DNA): TGTGCCAGCAGCTTAACGGGGAAGAACACCGGGGAGCTGTTTTTT.

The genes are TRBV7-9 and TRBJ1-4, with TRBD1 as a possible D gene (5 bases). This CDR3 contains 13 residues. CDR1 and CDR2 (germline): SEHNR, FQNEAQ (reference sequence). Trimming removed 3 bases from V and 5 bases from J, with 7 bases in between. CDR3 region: CASSFQGNEKLFF. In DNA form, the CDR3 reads TGTGCCAGCAGCTTCCAGGGCAATGAAAAACTGTTTTTT.

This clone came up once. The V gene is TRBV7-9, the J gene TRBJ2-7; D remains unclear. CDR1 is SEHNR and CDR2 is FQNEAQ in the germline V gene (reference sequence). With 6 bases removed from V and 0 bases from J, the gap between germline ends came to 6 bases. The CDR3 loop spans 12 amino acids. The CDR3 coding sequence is TGTGCCAGCAGTCCCAGCTCCTACGAGCAGTACTTC. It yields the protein CASSPSSYEQYF.

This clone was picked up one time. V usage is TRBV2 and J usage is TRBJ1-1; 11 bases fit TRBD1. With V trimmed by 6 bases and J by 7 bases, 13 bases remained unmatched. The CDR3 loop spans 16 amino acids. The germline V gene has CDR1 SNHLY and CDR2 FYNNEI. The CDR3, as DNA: TGTGCCAGCAGCCGTAAAGCCGGGACAGGGGGTGGTGAAGCTTTCTTT. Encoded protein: CASSRKAGTGGGEAFF.

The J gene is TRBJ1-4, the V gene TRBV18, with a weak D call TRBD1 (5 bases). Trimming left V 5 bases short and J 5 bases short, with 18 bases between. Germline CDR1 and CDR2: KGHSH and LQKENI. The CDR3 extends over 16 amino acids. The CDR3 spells CASSSRGGGGNEKLFF. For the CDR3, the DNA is TGTGCCAGCTCATCGAGGGGCGGGGGAGGAAATGAAAAACTGTTTTTT.

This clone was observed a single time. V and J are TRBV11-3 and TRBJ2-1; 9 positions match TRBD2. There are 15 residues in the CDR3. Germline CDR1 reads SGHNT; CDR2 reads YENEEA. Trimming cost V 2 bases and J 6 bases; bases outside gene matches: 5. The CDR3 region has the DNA TGTGCCAGCAGCTTACTTGCGGGGGGGGGCAATGAGCAGTTCTTC. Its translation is CASSLLAGGGNEQFF.

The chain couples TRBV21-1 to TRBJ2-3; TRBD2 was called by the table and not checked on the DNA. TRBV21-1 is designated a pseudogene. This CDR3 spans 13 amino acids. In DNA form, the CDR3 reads TGTGCCGTCCGGGGGTTCTTCACAGATACGCAGTATTTT. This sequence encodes CAVRGFFTDTQYF.

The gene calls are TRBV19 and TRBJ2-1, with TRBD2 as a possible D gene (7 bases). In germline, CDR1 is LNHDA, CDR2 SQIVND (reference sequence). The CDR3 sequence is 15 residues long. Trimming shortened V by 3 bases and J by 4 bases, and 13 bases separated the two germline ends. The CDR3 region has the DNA TGTGCCAGTAGTATTACGGGGGGCGGTTACAATGAGCAGTTCTTC. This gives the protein CASSITGGGYNEQFF.

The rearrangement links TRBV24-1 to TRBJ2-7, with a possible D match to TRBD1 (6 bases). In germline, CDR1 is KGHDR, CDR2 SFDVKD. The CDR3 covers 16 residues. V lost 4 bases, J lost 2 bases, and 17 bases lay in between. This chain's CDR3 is CATSEPGQLGTYEQYF. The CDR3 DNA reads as TGTGCCACCAGTGAGCCCGGACAGCTCGGGACCTACGAGCAGTACTTC.

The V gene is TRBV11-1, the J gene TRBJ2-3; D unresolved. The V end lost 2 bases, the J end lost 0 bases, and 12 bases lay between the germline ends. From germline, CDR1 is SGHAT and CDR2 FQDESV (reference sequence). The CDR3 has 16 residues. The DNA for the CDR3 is TGTGCCAGCAGCTTACCGTCTATCACTAGCACAGATACGCAGTATTTT. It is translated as CASSLPSITSTDTQYF.

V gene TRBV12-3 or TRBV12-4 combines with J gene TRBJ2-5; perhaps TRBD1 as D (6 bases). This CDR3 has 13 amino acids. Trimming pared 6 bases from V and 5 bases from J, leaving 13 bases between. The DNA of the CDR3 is TGTGCCAGCAGCTCAGGGGCTGGGGAGACCCAGTACTTC. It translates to CASSSGAGETQYF.

CDR3 loop: CASSYDGRTEAFF. The CDR3, as DNA: TGTGCCAGCAGTTATGACGGCAGGACTGAAGCTTTCTTT. The rearrangement uses TRBV6-5 and TRBJ1-1; D not resolved. V lost 3 bases and J 5 bases, leaving 10 bases between the germline ends. This CDR3 region has 13 residues. Per germline, CDR1 MNHEY and CDR2 SVGAGI.

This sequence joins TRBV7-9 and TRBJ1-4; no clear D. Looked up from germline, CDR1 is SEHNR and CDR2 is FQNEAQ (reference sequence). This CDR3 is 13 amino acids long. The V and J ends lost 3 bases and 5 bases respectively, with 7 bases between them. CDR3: CASSFLANEKLFF. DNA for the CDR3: TGTGCCAGCAGCTTCCTAGCGAATGAAAAACTGTTTTTT.

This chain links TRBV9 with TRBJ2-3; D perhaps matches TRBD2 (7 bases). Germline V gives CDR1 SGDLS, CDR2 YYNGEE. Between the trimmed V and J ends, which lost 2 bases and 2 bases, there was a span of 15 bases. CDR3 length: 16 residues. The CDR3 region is CASSVVGGGPTDTQYF. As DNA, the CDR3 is TGTGCCAGCAGCGTGGTCGGCGGGGGCCCCACAGATACGCAGTATTTT.

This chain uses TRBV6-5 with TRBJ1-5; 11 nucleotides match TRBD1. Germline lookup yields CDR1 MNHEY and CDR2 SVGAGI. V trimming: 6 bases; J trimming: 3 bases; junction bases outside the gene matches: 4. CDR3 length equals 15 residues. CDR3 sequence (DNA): TGTGCCAGCAGGGCGGACAGGGGGCACAATCAGCCCCAGCATTTT. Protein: CASRADRGHNQPQHF.

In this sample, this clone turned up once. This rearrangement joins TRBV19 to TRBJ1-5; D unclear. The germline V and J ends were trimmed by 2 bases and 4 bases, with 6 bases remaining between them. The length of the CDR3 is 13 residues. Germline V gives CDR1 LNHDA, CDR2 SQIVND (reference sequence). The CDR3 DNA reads TGTGCCAGTAGTATACACGGGAATCAGCCCCAGCATTTT. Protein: CASSIHGNQPQHF. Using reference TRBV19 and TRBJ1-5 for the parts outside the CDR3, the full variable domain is DGGITQSPKYLFRKEGQNVTLSCEQNLNHDAMYWYRQDPGQGLRLIYYSQIVNDFQKGDIAEGYSVSREKKESFPLTVTSAQKNPTAFYLCASSIHGNQPQHFGDGTRLSIL.

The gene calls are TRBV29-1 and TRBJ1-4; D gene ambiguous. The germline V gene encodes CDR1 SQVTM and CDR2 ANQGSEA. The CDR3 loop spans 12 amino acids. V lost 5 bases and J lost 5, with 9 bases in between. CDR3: CSVYSRNEKLFF. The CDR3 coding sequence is TGCAGCGTTTATTCCAGGAATGAAAAACTGTTTTTT.

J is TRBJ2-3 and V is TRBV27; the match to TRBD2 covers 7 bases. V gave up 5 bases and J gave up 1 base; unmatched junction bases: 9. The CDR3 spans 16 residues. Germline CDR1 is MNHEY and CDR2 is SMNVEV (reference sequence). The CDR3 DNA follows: TGTGCCAGCAGTCCTTCTAGCGCGGGGGGCACAGATACGCAGTATTTT. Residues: CASSPSSAGGTDTQYF.

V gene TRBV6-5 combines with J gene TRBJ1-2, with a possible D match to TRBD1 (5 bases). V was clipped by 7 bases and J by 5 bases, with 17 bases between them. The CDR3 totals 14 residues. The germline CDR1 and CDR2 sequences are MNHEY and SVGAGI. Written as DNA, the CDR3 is TGTGCCAGCAATGCCCGGGCGCAGGGTTATGGCTACACCTTC. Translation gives CASNARAQGYGYTF.

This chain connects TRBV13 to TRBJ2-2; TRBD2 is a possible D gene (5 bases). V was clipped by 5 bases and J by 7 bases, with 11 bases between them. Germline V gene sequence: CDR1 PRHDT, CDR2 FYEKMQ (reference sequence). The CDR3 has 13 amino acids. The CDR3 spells CASSPLRVGELFF. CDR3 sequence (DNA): TGTGCCAGCAGCCCCTTGAGGGTCGGGGAGCTGTTTTTT.

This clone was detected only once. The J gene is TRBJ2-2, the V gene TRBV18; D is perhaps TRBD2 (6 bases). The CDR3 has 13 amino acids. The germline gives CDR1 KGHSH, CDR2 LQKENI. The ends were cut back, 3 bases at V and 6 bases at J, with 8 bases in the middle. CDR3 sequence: CASSPREAGELFF. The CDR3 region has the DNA TGTGCCAGCTCACCTAGGGAGGCCGGGGAGCTGTTTTTT.

The CDR3 reads CASSSRQNNQPQHF. The CDR3, as DNA: TGTGCCAGCAGCTCTCGCCAGAACAATCAGCCCCAGCATTTT. J is TRBJ1-5 and V is TRBV5-8; no firm D call. Germline lookup yields CDR1 SGHTS and CDR2 YDEGEE. This CDR3 has 14 amino acids. The ends were cut back, 3 bases at V and 3 bases at J, with 10 bases in the middle.

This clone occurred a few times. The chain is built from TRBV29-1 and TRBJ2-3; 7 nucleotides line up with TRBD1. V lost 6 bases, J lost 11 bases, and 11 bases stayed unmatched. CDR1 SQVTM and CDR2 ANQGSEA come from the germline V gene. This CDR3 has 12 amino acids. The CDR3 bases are TGCAGCGTGGGCCCTTTGACAGGGCGGCAGTATTTT. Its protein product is CSVGPLTGRQYF.

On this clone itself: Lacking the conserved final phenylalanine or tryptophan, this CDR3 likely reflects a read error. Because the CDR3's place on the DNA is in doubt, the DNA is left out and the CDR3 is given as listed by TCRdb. CDR3: CASSPSRGGRLLV. The chain employs TRBV18 and TRBJ1-2. Germline loops: CDR1 KGHSH, CDR2 LQKENI. The CDR3 contains 13 residues when both ends are counted.

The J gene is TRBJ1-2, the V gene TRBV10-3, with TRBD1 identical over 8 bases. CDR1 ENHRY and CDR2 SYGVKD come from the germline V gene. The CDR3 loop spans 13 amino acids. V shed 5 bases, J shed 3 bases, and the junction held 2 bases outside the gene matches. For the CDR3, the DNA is TGTGCCATCAGTTTACAGGGGGACTATGGCTACACCTTC. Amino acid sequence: CAISLQGDYGYTF.

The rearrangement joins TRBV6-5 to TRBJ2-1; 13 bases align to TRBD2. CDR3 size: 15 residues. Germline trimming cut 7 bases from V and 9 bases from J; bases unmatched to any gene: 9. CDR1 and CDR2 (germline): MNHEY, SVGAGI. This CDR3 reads CASIITSGGVGEQFF. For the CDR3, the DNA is TGTGCCAGCATCATAACTAGCGGGGGGGTAGGTGAGCAGTTCTTC.

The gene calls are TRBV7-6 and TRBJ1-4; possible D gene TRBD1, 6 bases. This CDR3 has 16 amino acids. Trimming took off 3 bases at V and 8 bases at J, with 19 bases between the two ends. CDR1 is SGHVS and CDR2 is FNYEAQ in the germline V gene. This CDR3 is CASSFQRSDRGEKLFF. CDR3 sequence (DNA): TGTGCCAGCAGCTTCCAGCGATCGGACAGAGGCGAAAAACTGTTTTTT. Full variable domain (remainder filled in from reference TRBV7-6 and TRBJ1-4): GAGVSQSPRYKVTKRGQDVALRCDPISGHVSLYWYRQALGQGPEFLTYFNYEAQQDKSGLPNDRFSAERPEGSISTLTIQRTEQRDSAMYRCASSFQRSDRGEKLFFGSGTQLSVL.